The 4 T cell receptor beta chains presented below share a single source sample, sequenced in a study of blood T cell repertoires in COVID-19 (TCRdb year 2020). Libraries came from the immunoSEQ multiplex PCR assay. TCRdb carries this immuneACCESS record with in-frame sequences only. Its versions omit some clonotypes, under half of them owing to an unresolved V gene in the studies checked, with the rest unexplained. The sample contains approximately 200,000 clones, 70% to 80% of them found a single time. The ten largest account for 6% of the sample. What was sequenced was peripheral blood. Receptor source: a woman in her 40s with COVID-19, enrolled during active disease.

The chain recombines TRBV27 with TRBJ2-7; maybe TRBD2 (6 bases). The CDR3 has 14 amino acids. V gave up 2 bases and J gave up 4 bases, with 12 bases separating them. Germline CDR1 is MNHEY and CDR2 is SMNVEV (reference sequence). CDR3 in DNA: TGTGCCAGCAGTTTAGCGGGGACCCATTACGAGCAGTACTTC. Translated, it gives CASSLAGTHYEQYF.

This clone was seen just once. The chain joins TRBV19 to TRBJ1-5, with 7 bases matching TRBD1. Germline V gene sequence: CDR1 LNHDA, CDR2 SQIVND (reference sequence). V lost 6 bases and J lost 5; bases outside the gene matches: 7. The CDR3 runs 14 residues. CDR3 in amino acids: CASRTGYGYQPQHF. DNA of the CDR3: TGTGCCAGTAGGACAGGGTACGGGTATCAGCCCCAGCATTTT.

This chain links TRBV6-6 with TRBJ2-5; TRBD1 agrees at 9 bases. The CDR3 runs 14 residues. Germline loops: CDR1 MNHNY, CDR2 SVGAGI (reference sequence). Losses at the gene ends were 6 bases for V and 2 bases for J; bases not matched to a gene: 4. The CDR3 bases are TGTGCCAGCAGAGACAGGGGGGGTCAAGAGACCCAGTACTTC. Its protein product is CASRDRGGQETQYF.

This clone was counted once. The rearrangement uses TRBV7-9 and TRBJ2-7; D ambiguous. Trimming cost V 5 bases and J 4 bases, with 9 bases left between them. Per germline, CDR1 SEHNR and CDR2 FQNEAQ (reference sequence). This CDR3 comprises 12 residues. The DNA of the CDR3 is TGTGCCAGCAGCCCAACAGATTACGAGCAGTACTTC. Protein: CASSPTDYEQYF. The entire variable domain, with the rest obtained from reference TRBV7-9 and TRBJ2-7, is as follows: DTGVSQNPRHKITKRGQNVTFRCDPISEHNRLYWYRQTLGQGPEFLTYFQNEAQLEKSRLLSDRFSAERPKGSFSTLEIQRTEQGDSAMYLCASSPTDYEQYFGPGTRLTVT.